This entry describes one TCR beta chain. Its antigen is currently unknown. For the second PCR, which ran for about 6 to 11 cycles, a sample-barcoded 5' primer and a J-beta primer mix were used. Every cDNA molecule carried a tag from a template-switch adaptor bearing 12 random nucleotides. TCRdb ran MiXCR on the 5' RACE reads and lists one entry per CDR3 protein. This table has some 940,000 distinct CDR3 sequences, roughly 28% appearing once. Germline V CDR1 and CDR2: MDHEN, SYDVKM. The CDR3 totals 14 residues. V was pared by 5 bases and J by 0 bases, with 10 bases between. These data are taken from a study of blood T cells in healthy people across ages. Study information: Roughly one uniquely barcoded beta molecule per two T cells was captured. Study-level results: Unsorted PBMC material precluded a definitive naive versus antigen-experienced comparison.

The sample was also linked to a second study, of T cells of mothers and their children. That work adds: The donor cohort consisted of three healthy Caucasian mothers and their six children.

The source is a middle-aged woman in good health. Sequenced input: blood. This rearrangement joins TRBV28 to TRBJ1-1; the D is unclear. CDR3 DNA sequence: TGTGCCAGCAGTCCTGACTGGATGAACACTGAAGCTTTCTTT. Amino acids: CASSPDWMNTEAFF.